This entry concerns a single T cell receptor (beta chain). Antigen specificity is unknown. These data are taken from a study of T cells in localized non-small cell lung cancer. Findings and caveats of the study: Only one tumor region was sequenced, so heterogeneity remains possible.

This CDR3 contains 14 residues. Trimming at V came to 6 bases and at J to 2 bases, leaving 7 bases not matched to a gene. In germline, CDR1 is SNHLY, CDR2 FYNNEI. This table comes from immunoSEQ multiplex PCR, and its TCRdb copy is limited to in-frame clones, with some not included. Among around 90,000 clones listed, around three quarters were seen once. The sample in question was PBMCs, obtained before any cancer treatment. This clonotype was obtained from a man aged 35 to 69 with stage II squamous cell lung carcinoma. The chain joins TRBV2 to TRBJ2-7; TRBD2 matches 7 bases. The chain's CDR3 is CASRGGETTYEQYF. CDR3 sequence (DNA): TGTGCCAGCAGGGGAGGGGAGACTACCTACGAGCAGTACTTC.